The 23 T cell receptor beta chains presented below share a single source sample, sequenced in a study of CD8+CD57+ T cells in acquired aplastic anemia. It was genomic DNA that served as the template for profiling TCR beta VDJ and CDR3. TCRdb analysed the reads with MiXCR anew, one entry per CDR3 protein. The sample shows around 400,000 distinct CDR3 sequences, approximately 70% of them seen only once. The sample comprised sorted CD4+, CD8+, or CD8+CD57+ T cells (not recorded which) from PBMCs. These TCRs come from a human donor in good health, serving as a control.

In nucleotides, the CDR3 is TGTGCCAGCACTCATTCCGTGGATACTGGAACCATCATATATTTT. This codes for CASTHSVDTGTIIYF. The chain combines TRBV25-1 with TRBJ1-3; D call uncertain. CDR1 and CDR2 (germline): MGHDK, SYGVNS. The CDR3 covers 15 residues. Trimming cost V 7 bases and J 12 bases, with 25 bases left between them.

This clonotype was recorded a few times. CDR3 bases: TGTGCCAGTAGTTTCAGGGATGGCTACACCTTC. Protein product: CASSFRDGYTF. The rearrangement links TRBV19 to TRBJ1-2; TRBD1 is a possible D gene (5 bases). The CDR3 sequence is 11 residues long. V lost 5 bases and J 6 bases, leaving 7 bases between the germline ends. Germline CDR1 LNHDA, CDR2 SQIVND (reference sequence).

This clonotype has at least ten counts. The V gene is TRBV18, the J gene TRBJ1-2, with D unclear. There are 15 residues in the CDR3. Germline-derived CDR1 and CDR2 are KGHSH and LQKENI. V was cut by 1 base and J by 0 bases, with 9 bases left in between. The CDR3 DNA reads TGTGCCAGCTCACCACAGACGGTTGCTAACTATGGCTACACCTTC. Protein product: CASSPQTVANYGYTF.

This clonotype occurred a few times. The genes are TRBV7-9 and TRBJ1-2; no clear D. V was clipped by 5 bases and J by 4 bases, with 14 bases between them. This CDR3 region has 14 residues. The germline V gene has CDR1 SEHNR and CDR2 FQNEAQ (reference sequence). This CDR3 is CASSVDDGVYGYTF. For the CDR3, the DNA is TGTGCCAGCAGCGTAGATGACGGCGTCTATGGCTACACCTTC.

CDR3 in amino acids: CASSESHGRLSTQYF. The CDR3 DNA reads as TGTGCCAGCAGTGAAAGTCACGGTCGCTTGTCGACCCAGTACTTC. The chain couples TRBV6-1 to TRBJ2-5; D is unresolved. This CDR3 contains 15 residues. The V end lost 2 bases, the J end lost 7 bases, and 17 bases lay between the germline ends. The V gene's germline CDR1 is MNHNS and CDR2 SASEGT.

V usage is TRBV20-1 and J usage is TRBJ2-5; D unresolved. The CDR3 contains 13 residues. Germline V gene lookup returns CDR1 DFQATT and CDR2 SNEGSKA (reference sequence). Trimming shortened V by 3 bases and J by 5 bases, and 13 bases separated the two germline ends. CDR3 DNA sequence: TGCAGTGCTAGTAGTGCTACCGGGGAGACCCAGTACTTC. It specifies CSASSATGETQYF.

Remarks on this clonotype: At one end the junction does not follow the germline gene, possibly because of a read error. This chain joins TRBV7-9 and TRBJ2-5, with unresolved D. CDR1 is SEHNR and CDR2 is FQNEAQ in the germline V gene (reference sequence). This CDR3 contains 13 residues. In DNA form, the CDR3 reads TGTGCCAGCAGCCCTAAGTCGGTCGCGACCAAGTACTTC. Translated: CASSPKSVATKYF.

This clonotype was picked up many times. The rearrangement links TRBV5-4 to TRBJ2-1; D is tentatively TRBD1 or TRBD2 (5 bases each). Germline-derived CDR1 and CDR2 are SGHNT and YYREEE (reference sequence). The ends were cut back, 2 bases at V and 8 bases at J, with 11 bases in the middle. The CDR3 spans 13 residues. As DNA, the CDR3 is TGTGCCAGCAGCTTTCGGGGCATCGATGAGCAGTTCTTC. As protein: CASSFRGIDEQFF.

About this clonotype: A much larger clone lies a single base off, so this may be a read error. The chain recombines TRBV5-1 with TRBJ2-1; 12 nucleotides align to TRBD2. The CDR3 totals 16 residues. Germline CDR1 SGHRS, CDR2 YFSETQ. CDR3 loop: CASSLGSSGGAHEQIF. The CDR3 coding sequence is TGCGCCAGCAGCTTGGGTTCTAGCGGGGGGGCCCATGAGCAGATCTTC.

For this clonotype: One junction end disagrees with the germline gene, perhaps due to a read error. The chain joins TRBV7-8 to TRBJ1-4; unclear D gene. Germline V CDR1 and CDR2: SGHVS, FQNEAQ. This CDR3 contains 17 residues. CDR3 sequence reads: CASSLVEVSYEQYKLFF. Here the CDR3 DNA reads TGTGCCAGCAGCTTAGTGGAGGTCTCCTACGAGCAGTACAAACTGTTCTTT.

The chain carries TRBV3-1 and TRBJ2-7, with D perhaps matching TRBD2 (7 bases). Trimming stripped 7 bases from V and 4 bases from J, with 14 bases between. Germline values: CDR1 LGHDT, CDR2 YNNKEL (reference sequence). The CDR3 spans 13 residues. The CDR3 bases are TGTGCCAGCAATAAGGCGGGGGCATACGAGCAGTACTTC. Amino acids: CASNKAGAYEQYF.

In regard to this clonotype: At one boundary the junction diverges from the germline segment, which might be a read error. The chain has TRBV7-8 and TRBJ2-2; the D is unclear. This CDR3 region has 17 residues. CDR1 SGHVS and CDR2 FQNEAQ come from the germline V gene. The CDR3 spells CASSLERGYINTVELFF. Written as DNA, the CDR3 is TGTGCCAGCAGCTTAGAACGTGGCTACATTAACACCGTGGAGCTGTTTTTT.

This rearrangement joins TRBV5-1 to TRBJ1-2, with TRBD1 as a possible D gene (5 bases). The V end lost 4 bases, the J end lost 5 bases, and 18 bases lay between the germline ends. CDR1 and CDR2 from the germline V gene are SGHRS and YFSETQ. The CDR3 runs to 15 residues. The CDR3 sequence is CASSLRTRKNYGYTF. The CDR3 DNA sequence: TGCGCCAGCAGCCTAAGGACAAGGAAAAATTATGGCTACACCTTC.

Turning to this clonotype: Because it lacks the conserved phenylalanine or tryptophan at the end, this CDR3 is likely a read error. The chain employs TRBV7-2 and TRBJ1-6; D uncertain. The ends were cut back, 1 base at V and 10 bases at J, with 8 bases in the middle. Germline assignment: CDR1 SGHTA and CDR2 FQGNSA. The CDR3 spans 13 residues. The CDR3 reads CASSLGAQSPLHI. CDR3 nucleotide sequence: TGTGCCAGCAGCTTAGGGGCGCAGTCACCCCTCCACATT.

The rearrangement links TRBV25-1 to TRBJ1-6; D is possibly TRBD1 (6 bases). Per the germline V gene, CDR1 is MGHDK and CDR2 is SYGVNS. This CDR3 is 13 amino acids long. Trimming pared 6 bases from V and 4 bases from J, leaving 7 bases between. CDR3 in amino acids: CASSGQYNSPLHF. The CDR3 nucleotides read TGTGCCAGCAGCGGACAGTATAATTCACCCCTCCACTTT.

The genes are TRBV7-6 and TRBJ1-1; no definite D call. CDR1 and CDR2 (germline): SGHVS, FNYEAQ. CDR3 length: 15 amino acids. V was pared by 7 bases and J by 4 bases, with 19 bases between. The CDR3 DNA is TGTGCCAGCACAACTCTTACCGGGGATTCCACTGAAGCTTTCTTT. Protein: CASTTLTGDSTEAFF.

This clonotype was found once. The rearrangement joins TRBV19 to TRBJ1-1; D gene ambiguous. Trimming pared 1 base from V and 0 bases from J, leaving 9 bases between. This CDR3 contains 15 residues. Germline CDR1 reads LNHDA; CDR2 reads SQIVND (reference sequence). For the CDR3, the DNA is TGTGCCAGTAGTATAGGGCAGAACATGAACACTGAAGCTTTCTTT. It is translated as CASSIGQNMNTEAFF. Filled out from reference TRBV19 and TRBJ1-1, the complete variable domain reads DGGITQSPKYLFRKEGQNVTLSCEQNLNHDAMYWYRQDPGQGLRLIYYSQIVNDFQKGDIAEGYSVSREKKESFPLTVTSAQKNPTAFYLCASSIGQNMNTEAFFGQGTRLTVV.

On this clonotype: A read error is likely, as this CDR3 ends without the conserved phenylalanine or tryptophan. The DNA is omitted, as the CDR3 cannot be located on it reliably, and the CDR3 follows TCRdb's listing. The chain's CDR3 is CAISDTSSIQYFGA. The V gene is TRBV10-3, the J gene TRBJ2-3; whether TRBD1, the table's D call, matches the DNA was not checked. The CDR3 numbers 14 amino acids, ends counted. The germline V gene encodes CDR1 ENHRY and CDR2 SYGVKD.

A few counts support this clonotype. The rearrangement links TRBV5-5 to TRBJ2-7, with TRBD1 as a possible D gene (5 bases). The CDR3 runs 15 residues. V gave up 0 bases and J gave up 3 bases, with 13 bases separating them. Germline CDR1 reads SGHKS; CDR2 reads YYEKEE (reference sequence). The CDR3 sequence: CASSLGGWGGYEQYV. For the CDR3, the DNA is TGTGCCAGCAGCTTGGGGGGCTGGGGCGGCTACGAGCAGTACGTC.

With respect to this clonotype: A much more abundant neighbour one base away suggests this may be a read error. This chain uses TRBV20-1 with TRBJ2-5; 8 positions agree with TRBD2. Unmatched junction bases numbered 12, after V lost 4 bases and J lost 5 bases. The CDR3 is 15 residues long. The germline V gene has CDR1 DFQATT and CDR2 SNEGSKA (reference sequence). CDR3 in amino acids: CSAMIAGGMGETQYF. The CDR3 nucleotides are TGCAGTGCTATGATTGCGGGGGGCATGGGGGAGACCCAGTACTTC.

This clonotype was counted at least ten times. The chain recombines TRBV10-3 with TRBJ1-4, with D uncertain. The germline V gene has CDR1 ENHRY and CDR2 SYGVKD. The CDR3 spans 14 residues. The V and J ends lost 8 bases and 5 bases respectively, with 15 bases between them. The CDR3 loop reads CAIGKSEGNEKLFF. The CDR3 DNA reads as TGTGCCATCGGTAAAAGTGAGGGAAATGAAAAACTGTTTTTT.

CDR3 DNA: TGTGCCAGCAGCGTGAAAACCAGTCTAACCTCTGAGCACAACGTCCTGACTTTC. This encodes CASSVKTSLTSEHNVLTF. The chain has TRBV9 and TRBJ2-6; no clear D. This CDR3 region has 18 residues. V lost 2 bases to trimming and J lost 9 bases, with 24 bases between them. In germline, CDR1 is SGDLS, CDR2 YYNGEE.

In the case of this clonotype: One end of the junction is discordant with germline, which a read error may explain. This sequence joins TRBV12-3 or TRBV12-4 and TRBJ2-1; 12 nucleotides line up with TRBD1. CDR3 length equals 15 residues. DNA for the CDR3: TGCGCCAGCAGTCTTCCGGGACAGGGGGCGGATGAGCAGTTCTTC. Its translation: CASSLPGQGADEQFF.